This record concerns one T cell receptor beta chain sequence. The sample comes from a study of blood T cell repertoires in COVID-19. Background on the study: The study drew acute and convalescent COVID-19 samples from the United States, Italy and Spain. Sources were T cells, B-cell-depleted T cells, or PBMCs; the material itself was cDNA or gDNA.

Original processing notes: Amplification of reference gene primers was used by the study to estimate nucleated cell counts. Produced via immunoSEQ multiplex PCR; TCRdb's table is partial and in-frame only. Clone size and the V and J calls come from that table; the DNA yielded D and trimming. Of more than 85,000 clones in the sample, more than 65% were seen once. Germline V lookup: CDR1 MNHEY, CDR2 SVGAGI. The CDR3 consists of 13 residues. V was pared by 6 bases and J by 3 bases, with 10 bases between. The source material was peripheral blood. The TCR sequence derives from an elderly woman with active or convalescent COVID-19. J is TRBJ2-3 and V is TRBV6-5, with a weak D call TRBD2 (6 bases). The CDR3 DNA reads TGTGCCAGCAGGGCCGGGAGTACAGATACGCAGTATTTT. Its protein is CASRAGSTDTQYF.